The 3 T cell receptor beta chains below all came from one sample that was sequenced in a study of T cells in women clearing cervical HPV infection. Using immunoSEQ multiplex PCR, the repertoire was profiled, and TCRdb retains in-frame clones only, with some absent. The ten top clones account for 0.8% to 1%, within a sample of some 43,000 clones. The specimen was blood buffy coat. These receptor sequences come from a woman between 18 and 69 years old with a cervical HPV16 infection that either progressed to CIN3+ or cleared (not recorded which).

As to this clone: The read ends 3 residues shy of where the CDR3 ends; the end is completed using the germline J gene. This chain links TRBV11-2 with TRBJ1-4; weak D call: TRBD1 (5 bases). The germline gives CDR1 SGHAT, CDR2 FQNNGV. Trimming left V 5 bases short and J 1 base short, with 8 bases between. The CDR3 spans 14 residues. CDR3 bases read: TGTGCCAGCAGCATGACAGTAACTAATGAAAAA. This codes for CASSMTVTNEK. Given in full, the CDR3 is CASSMTVTNEKLFF.

As concerns this clone: The read stops 3 residues short of the end of the CDR3; the missing end is completed from the germline J gene. The chain carries TRBV9 and TRBJ2-1; 9 bases line up with TRBD2. The CDR3 length is 16 residues. The germline V gene has CDR1 SGDLS and CDR2 YYNGEE. The ends lost 0 bases at V and 8 bases at J; junction bases unmatched: 9. CDR3 region: CASSVEASGIRYEQFF. The DNA read from the CDR3 is TGTGCCAGCAGCGTAGAAGCTAGCGGGATCAGGTATGAG. Supplemented by reference TRBV9 and TRBJ2-1, the full variable domain reads DSGVTQTPKHLITATGQRVTLRCSPRSGDLSVYWYQQSLDQGLQFLIQYYNGEERAKGNILERFSAQQFPDLHSELNLSSLELGDSALYFCASSVEASGIRYEQFFGPGTRLTVL.

With regard to this clone: The read stops 3 residues short of the end of the CDR3; the missing end is completed from the germline J gene. This chain joins TRBV5-1 and TRBJ1-2; perhaps TRBD1 as D (6 bases). The length of the CDR3 is 14 residues. Per the germline V gene, CDR1 is SGHRS and CDR2 is YFSETQ. The germline V and J ends were trimmed by 2 bases and 4 bases, with 12 bases remaining between them. The CDR3 region is CASSLTGTAYGYTF. CDR3 bases read: TGCGCCAGCAGCTTAACAGGGACGGCCTATGGC. Full variable domain (remainder filled in from reference TRBV5-1 and TRBJ1-2): KAGVTQTPRYLIKTRGQQVTLSCSPISGHRSVSWYQQTPGQGLQFLFEYFSETQRNKGNFPGRFSGRQFSNSRSEMNVSTLELGDSALYLCASSLTGTAYGYTFGSGTRLTVV.